The TCR beta chain under discussion was sequenced for a study of T cell clones after liver transplantation. Assay used: immunoSEQ multiplex PCR; TCRdb lists only in-frame clones, some missing. The sample has 8,000 to 10,000 clones, around 72% seen once. Source: CD8+ T cells from blood, taken at the roughly 16-month timepoint. The TCR originated in a human patient who received a liver transplant. The graft donor may be the source of some T cells.

Here the CDR3 DNA reads TGTGCCAGTAGTACGGACAGTGCCCTCCGCTCTGGAAACACCATATATTTT. Translation: CASSTDSALRSGNTIYF. The V call is TRBV19, the J call TRBJ1-3, with a tentative D call TRBD1 (6 bases). Between the trimmed V and J ends, which lost 4 bases and 0 bases, there was a span of 16 bases. This CDR3 region has 17 residues. Per the germline V gene, CDR1 is LNHDA and CDR2 is SQIVND (reference sequence). Full variable domain (rest looked up from reference TRBV19 and TRBJ1-3): DGGITQSPKYLFRKEGQNVTLSCEQNLNHDAMYWYRQDPGQGLRLIYYSQIVNDFQKGDIAEGYSVSREKKESFPLTVTSAQKNPTAFYLCASSTDSALRSGNTIYFGEGSWLTVV.